The clone carrying this T cell receptor beta chain came up a few times. Its antigen is unknown. The junction and the germline gene differ at one end; a read error may be behind it. The CDR3 contains 15 residues. This sample is part of a study of T-cell reconstitution after alpha-beta-depleted transplantation in children. Study-level findings and limits: Counts and diversity of T cells one year after transplant came mostly from newly produced T cells. From surviving recipient T cells and thymic progenitors came the high day-60 TCRbeta diversity observed in some patients. Expanded clones from the graft, numbering several hundred, reportedly supplied alpha-beta T cells about two months after transplant.

Unique molecular identifiers were incorporated into the prepared TCRbeta library. TCRdb fed the PCR reads into MiXCR, producing one record per CDR3 protein. The sample yields fewer than 1 million distinct CDR3 sequences, 15% to 20% seen once. The sequence was obtained from a male patient under 18 who had a stem cell transplant for acute lymphoblastic leukemia, so the T cells may come from the graft donor. The sequencing here drew on PBMCs, mostly from graft donor cells, taken 360 days after TCRalphabeta/CD19-depleted stem cell transplant. V gene TRBV12-3 or TRBV12-4 combines with J gene TRBJ2-3; 11 bases line up with TRBD1. CDR3 nucleotides: TGTGCCAGCAGCTTAGCGGGACAGGGGGCAGATACGCAGTATTTT. Amino acids: CASSLAGQGADTQYF.